A selection of T cell receptor beta chains follows, all from one sample in a study of T cells in Graves' hyperthyroidism and ophthalmopathy. In TCRdb, the multiplex PCR reads were re-called with MiXCR into one record per CDR3 protein. The sample yields around 800,000 distinct CDR3 sequences, roughly 37% seen once. The sequencing input was blood. Receptors were obtained from a man younger than 35 with Graves' hyperthyroidism. Both conserved end residues are part of each CDR3. Each record gives: clone size, V gene, J gene, D gene, CDR3 protein, CDR3 DNA. The D gene is left open where the match is weak. Not every row has a clone size; where given, it reads once, few, many or a size class.

few	TRBV29-1	TRBJ1-1	-	CSVEEGGLLAFF	TGCAGCGTTGAGGAGGGGGGGCTCTTGGCTTTCTTT
few	TRBV5-8	TRBJ1-6	-	CASSLVPGNSPLHF	TGTGCCAGCAGCTTGGTACCAGGGAATTCACCCCTCCACTTT
-	TRBV7-8	TRBJ2-7	-	CASSQGLAHNEQYF	TGTGCCAGCAGCCAAGGACTGGCTCACAACGAGCAGTACTTC
-	TRBV7-7	TRBJ2-7	TRBD2	CASSSRFGEGYEQYF	TGTGCTAGCAGCTCCCGGTTCGGGGAGGGCTACGAGCAGTACTTC
once	TRBV19	TRBJ1-5	-	CASSTVSGQGNQPQHF	TGTGCCAGTAGTACCGTCTCGGGGCAGGGTAATCAGCCCCAGCATTTT
many	TRBV19	TRBJ1-1	TRBD1	CASSERTGGGRAFF	TGTGCCAGTAGTGAACGGACAGGGGGCGGACGAGCTTTCTTT
many	TRBV5-1	TRBJ1-2	-	CASSLGRLANYGYTF	TGCGCCAGCAGCTTGGGGAGGTTAGCTAACTATGGCTACACCTTC
many	TRBV7-8	TRBJ1-6	-	CASSLETLAYNSPLHF	TGTGCCAGCAGCTTAGAGACACTCGCCTATAATTCACCCCTCCACTTT
many	TRBV7-8	TRBJ2-7	-	CASSLKSYEQYF	TGTGCCAGCAGCTTAAAAAGCTACGAGCAGTACTTC
-	TRBV10-1	TRBJ2-7	TRBD2	CASTTGLAGVFPYEQYF	TGCGCCAGCACGACCGGACTAGCGGGAGTATTCCCCTACGAGCAGTACTTC
-	TRBV7-9	TRBJ2-7	TRBD2	CASSFGGLAGGEQYF	TGTGCCAGCAGCTTCGGTGGACTAGCGGGAGGCGAGCAGTACTTC
many	TRBV29-1	TRBJ2-2	-	CSVDAVNTGELFF	TGCAGCGTTGACGCCGTTAACACCGGGGAGCTGTTTTTT